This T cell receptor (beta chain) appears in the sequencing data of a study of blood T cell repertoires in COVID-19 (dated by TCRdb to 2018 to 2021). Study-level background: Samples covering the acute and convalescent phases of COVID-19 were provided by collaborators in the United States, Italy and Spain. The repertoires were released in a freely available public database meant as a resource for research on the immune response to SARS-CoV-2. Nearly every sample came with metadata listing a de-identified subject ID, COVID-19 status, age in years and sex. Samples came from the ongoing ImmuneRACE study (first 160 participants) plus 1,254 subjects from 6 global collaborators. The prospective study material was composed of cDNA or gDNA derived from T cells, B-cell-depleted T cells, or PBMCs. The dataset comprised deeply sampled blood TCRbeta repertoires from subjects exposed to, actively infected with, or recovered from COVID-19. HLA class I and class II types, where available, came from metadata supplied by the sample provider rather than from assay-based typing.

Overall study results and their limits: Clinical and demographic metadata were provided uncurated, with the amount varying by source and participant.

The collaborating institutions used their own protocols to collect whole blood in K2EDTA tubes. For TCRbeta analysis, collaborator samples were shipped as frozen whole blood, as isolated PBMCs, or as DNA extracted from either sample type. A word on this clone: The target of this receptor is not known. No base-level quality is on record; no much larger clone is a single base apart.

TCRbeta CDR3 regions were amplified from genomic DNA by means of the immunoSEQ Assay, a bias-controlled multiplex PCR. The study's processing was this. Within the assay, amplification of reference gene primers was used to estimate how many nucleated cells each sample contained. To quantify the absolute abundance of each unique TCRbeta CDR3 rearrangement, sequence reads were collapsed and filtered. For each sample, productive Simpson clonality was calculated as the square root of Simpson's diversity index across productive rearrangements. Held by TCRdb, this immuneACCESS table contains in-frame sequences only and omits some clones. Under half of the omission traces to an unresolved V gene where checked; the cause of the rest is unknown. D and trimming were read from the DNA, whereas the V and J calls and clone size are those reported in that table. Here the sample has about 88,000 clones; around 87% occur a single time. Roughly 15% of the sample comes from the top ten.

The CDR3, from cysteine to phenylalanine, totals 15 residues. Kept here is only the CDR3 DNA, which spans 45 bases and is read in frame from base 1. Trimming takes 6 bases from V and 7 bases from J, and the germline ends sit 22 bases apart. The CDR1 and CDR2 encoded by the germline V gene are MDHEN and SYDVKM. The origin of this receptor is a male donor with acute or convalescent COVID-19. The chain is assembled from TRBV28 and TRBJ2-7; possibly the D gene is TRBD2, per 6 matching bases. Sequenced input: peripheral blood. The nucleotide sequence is TGTGCCAGCAGCCCAGCGGCAGGTCGACGGGGGGAGCAGTACTTC. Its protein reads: CASSPAAGRRGEQYF.